This section outlines one TCR beta chain sequence together with its context. During active infection, Seattle patients enrolled and were then monitored through disease. TCRdb's copy holds only in-frame clones and misses some; the assay was immunoSEQ multiplex PCR. Of fewer than 450,000 clones in the sample, roughly 88% were seen once. The sample is drawn from a study of blood T cell repertoires in COVID-19. Study-level background: Acute and convalescent COVID-19 specimens originated in the United States, Italy and Spain. T cells, B-cell-depleted T cells, or PBMCs supplied cDNA or gDNA.

Germline CDR1 GTSNPN, CDR2 SVGIG (reference sequence). V lost 1 base to trimming and J lost 9 bases, with 13 bases between them. This CDR3 has 13 residues. The sequence was obtained from a woman between 45 and 60 years old with COVID-19, enrolled during active disease. Sequencing was performed on peripheral blood. The chain couples TRBV30 to TRBJ2-4; a possible D gene is TRBD2 (5 bases). The CDR3 sequence: CAWSGGNGGIQYF. The CDR3 DNA follows: TGTGCCTGGAGTGGAGGGAATGGCGGCATTCAGTACTTC.